This TCR beta chain was recorded in a study of T-cell reconstitution after alpha-beta-depleted transplantation in children. Study-wide results and limits: A year post-transplant, T-cell counts and diversity derived mostly from newly produced T cells.

Per germline, CDR1 SGHRS and CDR2 YFSETQ. V lost 7 bases and J lost 5; bases outside the gene matches: 8. The CDR3 has 14 amino acids. The table lists this clonotype with a few counts. Its antigen remains unidentified. Using unique molecular identifiers, the investigators prepared the TCRbeta library. MiXCR was run by TCRdb on the PCR reads, yielding one entry per CDR3 protein. The sample carries hundreds of thousands of distinct CDR3 sequences, around 23% recorded once. The V gene is TRBV5-1, the J gene TRBJ2-3; TRBD1 matches at 9 bases. This TCR was sampled from a boy under two years old who had a stem cell transplant for acute myeloid leukemia, so the T cells may come from the graft donor. Source: PBMCs, mostly from graft donor cells, taken 360 days after TCRalphabeta/CD19-depleted stem cell transplant. In nucleotides, the CDR3 is TGCGCCAGCGGGGACAGGGCCAAGGGAGATACGCAGTATTTT. It yields the protein CASGDRAKGDTQYF.